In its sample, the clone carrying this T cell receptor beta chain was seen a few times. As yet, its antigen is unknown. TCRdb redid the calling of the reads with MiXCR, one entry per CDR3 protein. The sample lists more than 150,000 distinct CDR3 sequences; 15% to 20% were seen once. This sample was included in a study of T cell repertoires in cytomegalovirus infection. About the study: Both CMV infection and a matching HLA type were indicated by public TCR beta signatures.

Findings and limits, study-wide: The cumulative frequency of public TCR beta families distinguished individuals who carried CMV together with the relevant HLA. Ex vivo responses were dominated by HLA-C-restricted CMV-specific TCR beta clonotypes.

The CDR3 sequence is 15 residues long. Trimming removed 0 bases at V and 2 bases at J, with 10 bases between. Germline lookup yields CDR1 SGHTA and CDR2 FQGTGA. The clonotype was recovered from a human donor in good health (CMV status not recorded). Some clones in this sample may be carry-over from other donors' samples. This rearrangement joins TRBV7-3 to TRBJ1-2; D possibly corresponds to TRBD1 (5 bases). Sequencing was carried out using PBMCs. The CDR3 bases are TGTGCCAGCAGCTTAACGGGGCAACCAAACTATGGCTACACCTTC. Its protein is CASSLTGQPNYGYTF.